The 29 T cell receptor beta chains given below trace back to one sample, sequenced in a study of cytotoxic CD8 clonotypes in ibrutinib-treated CLL. The table came from immunoSEQ multiplex PCR; TCRdb's copy has only in-frame clones and leaves some out. Among roughly 160,000 clones listed, around 80% were seen once. The source was PBMCs, collected after 24 months of ibrutinib treatment. These receptors originate from a human donor with chronic lymphocytic leukemia.

This clone was detected only a few times. As DNA, the CDR3 is TGTGCCAGTATAGTCCAGGCCGACTTTAGCAATCAGCCCCAGCATTTT. Protein product: CASIVQADFSNQPQHF. V is TRBV19 and J is TRBJ1-5, with no clear D. Germline V gene lookup returns CDR1 LNHDA and CDR2 SQIVND (reference sequence). Trimming pared 7 bases from V and 0 bases from J, leaving 16 bases between. This CDR3 contains 16 residues. The entire variable domain, with the rest obtained from reference TRBV19 and TRBJ1-5, is as follows: DGGITQSPKYLFRKEGQNVTLSCEQNLNHDAMYWYRQDPGQGLRLIYYSQIVNDFQKGDIAEGYSVSREKKESFPLTVTSAQKNPTAFYLCASIVQADFSNQPQHFGDGTRLSIL.

The table lists this clone with a few counts. The chain couples TRBV28 to TRBJ2-7, with D perhaps given as TRBD1 or TRBD2 (6 bases each). The length of the CDR3 is 16 residues. Germline V CDR1 and CDR2: MDHEN, SYDVKM. The V end lost 2 bases, the J end lost 1 base, and 15 bases lay between the germline ends. The CDR3 reads CASSLNGGPVSYEQYF. The CDR3 nucleotides read TGTGCCAGCAGTTTAAACGGGGGCCCTGTTTCCTACGAGCAGTACTTC.

The chain combines TRBV18 with TRBJ2-5; TRBD1 aligns across 7 bases. Unmatched junction bases numbered 8, after V lost 3 bases and J lost 4 bases. Germline CDR1 and CDR2: KGHSH and LQKENI. The CDR3 contains 15 residues. The CDR3 sequence: CASSPSAGGRETQYF. In nucleotides, the CDR3 is TGTGCCAGCTCACCTTCCGCAGGGGGAAGAGAGACCCAGTACTTC.

The V gene is TRBV5-1, the J gene TRBJ1-1, with D unresolved. Trimming stripped 0 bases from V and 5 bases from J, with 17 bases between. CDR1 and CDR2 from the germline V gene are SGHRS and YFSETQ. The CDR3 covers 16 residues. This CDR3 is CASSLEGFERRTEAFF. Written as DNA, the CDR3 is TGCGCCAGCAGCTTGGAAGGGTTTGAGAGGAGAACTGAAGCTTTCTTT.

The genes are TRBV5-8 and TRBJ1-1; D perhaps matches TRBD1 (5 bases). The ends were cut back, 4 bases at V and 5 bases at J, with 15 bases in the middle. In germline, CDR1 is SGHTS, CDR2 YDEGEE. CDR3 length: 14 residues. The CDR3, as DNA: TGTGCCAGCAGCGCTGGGACTCCGGGGACTGAAGCTTTCTTT. Protein sequence: CASSAGTPGTEAFF.

The V and J genes are TRBV4-2 and TRBJ2-1; perhaps D is TRBD1 or TRBD2 (5 bases each). The V end lost 3 bases, the J end lost 9 bases, and 18 bases lay between the germline ends. Germline values: CDR1 LGHNA, CDR2 YNFKEQ. The CDR3 spans 15 residues. This chain's CDR3 is CASSHRRDRFGEQFF. The CDR3 DNA reads TGTGCCAGCAGCCACCGCCGGGACCGTTTCGGTGAGCAGTTCTTC.

The chain is built from TRBV28 and TRBJ2-2; 12 bases agree with TRBD2. Losses at the gene ends were 5 bases for V and 0 bases for J; bases not matched to a gene: 7. Germline CDR1 is MDHEN and CDR2 is SYDVKM. The CDR3 has 18 amino acids. Here the CDR3 DNA reads TGTGCCAGCAGTCCTTTAGGACTAGCGGGATCGAACACCGGGGAGCTGTTTTTT. Its translation is CASSPLGLAGSNTGELFF.

A few counts support this clone. The chain combines TRBV27 with TRBJ1-1; D is perhaps TRBD1 (5 bases). The CDR3 is made up of 11 amino acids. The V gene lost 7 bases and the J gene lost 4 bases, with 7 bases spanning the gap. Looked up from germline, CDR1 is MNHEY and CDR2 is SMNVEV (reference sequence). The CDR3 DNA is TGTGCCAGCATAAGGGGCACTGAAGCTTTCTTT. Protein: CASIRGTEAFF.

This clone showed up just a few times. V usage is TRBV19 and J usage is TRBJ2-1, with 7 bases that match TRBD2. Per the germline V gene, CDR1 is LNHDA and CDR2 is SQIVND (reference sequence). CDR3 length equals 15 residues. Germline trimming cut 4 bases from V and 8 bases from J; bases unmatched to any gene: 11. The CDR3 is CASSTRGSSFDEQFF. CDR3 sequence (DNA): TGTGCCAGTAGTACCCGCGGGAGTAGTTTCGATGAGCAGTTCTTC.

This chain links TRBV5-8 with TRBJ2-5, with a possible D match to TRBD2 (7 bases). This CDR3 has 15 amino acids. Germline CDR1 and CDR2: SGHTS and YDEGEE. V lost 2 bases to trimming and J lost 4 bases, with 15 bases between them. CDR3 protein: CASSFGGRGVETQYF. CDR3 DNA: TGTGCCAGCAGCTTCGGGGGCCGGGGGGTAGAGACCCAGTACTTC.

This clone was counted once. The CDR3 loop is CASIDRGAKNIQYF. CDR3 DNA sequence: TGTGCCAGCATCGACCGGGGAGCCAAAAACATTCAGTACTTC. The chain combines TRBV2 with TRBJ2-4, with D perhaps matching TRBD2 (5 bases). V was cut by 7 bases and J by 0 bases, with 10 bases left in between. The CDR3 loop spans 14 amino acids. The germline gives CDR1 SNHLY, CDR2 FYNNEI. The entire variable domain, with the rest obtained from reference TRBV2 and TRBJ2-4, is as follows: EPEVTQTPSHQVTQMGQEVILRCVPISNHLYFYWYRQILGQKVEFLVSFYNNEISEKSEIFDDQFSVERPDGSNFTLKIRSTKLEDSAMYFCASIDRGAKNIQYFGAGTRLSVL.

This rearrangement joins TRBV30 to TRBJ1-4, with 8 bases identical to TRBD1. Trimming removed 4 bases from V and 9 bases from J; junction bases left unmatched: 10. CDR3 size: 14 residues. Germline V gene sequence: CDR1 GTSNPN, CDR2 SVGIG (reference sequence). CDR3 sequence reads: CAWKEDRAHQKLFF. CDR3 coding DNA: TGTGCCTGGAAGGAGGACAGGGCCCACCAAAAACTGTTTTTT.

This sequence joins TRBV6-5 and TRBJ1-5, with unresolved D. Trimming stripped 2 bases from V and 0 bases from J, with 11 bases between. Germline V gene sequence: CDR1 MNHEY, CDR2 SVGAGI. The CDR3 extends over 16 amino acids. The CDR3 DNA is TGTGCCAGCAGTTACAGCTCAGGCTATAGCAATCAGCCCCAGCATTTT. It translates to CASSYSSGYSNQPQHF.

V gene TRBV28 combines with J gene TRBJ1-2; the D is unclear. This CDR3 contains 13 residues. V lost 10 bases to trimming and J lost 4 bases, with 16 bases between them. Germline V gene lookup returns CDR1 MDHEN and CDR2 SYDVKM. As DNA, the CDR3 is TGTGCCATCAACGACGGCAACGCCTATGGCTACACCTTC. It specifies CAINDGNAYGYTF.

This rearrangement joins TRBV10-3 to TRBJ1-1, with a tentative D call TRBD1 (5 bases). V lost 4 bases to trimming and J lost 3 bases, with 12 bases between them. The CDR3 sequence is 14 residues long. CDR1 is ENHRY, CDR2 SYGVKD, per germline. CDR3 sequence: CAISAWRGDTEAFF. Written as DNA, the CDR3 is TGTGCCATCAGTGCTTGGAGGGGCGACACTGAAGCTTTCTTT.

In DNA form, the CDR3 reads TGTGCCAGCAGTTACTTACAGGGTGGCGGCTACACCTTC. Its protein product is CASSYLQGGGYTF. V is TRBV6-5 and J is TRBJ1-2, with D maybe TRBD1 (6 bases). The V end lost 1 base, the J end lost 8 bases, and 11 bases lay between the germline ends. CDR1 and CDR2 from the germline V gene are MNHEY and SVGAGI. The CDR3 contains 13 residues.

V is TRBV9 and J is TRBJ2-2; weak D call: TRBD1 (5 bases). The length of the CDR3 is 16 residues. Trimming took off 0 bases at V and 1 base at J, with 10 bases between the two ends. CDR1 SGDLS and CDR2 YYNGEE come from the germline V gene. The CDR3 loop is CASSVVQGLNTGELFF. CDR3 DNA sequence: TGTGCCAGCAGCGTAGTTCAGGGTCTGAACACCGGGGAGCTGTTTTTT. The whole variable domain, remainder taken from reference TRBV9 and TRBJ2-2, is DSGVTQTPKHLITATGQRVTLRCSPRSGDLSVYWYQQSLDQGLQFLIQYYNGEERAKGNILERFSAQQFPDLHSELNLSSLELGDSALYFCASSVVQGLNTGELFFGEGSRLTVL.

The CDR3 bases are TGCGCCAGCAGTGAGTCTGTGGCAGGGGACTACGAGCAGTACTTC. Protein product: CASSESVAGDYEQYF. The V call is TRBV10-2, the J call TRBJ2-7; D perhaps matches TRBD1 (6 bases). V lost 0 bases and J lost 3, with 12 bases in between. CDR1 WSHSY and CDR2 SAAADI come from the germline V gene. This CDR3 comprises 15 residues.

The chain links TRBV6-5 to TRBJ1-2; D is perhaps TRBD1 (5 bases). The germline V and J ends were trimmed by 0 bases and 8 bases, with 10 bases remaining between them. Per the germline V gene, CDR1 is MNHEY and CDR2 is SVGAGI. This CDR3 has 13 residues. The CDR3 loop is CASSYSDTQGYTF. The CDR3 DNA reads TGTGCCAGCAGTTACTCGGACACCCAAGGCTACACCTTC.

The chain has TRBV7-9 and TRBJ2-2, with D perhaps TRBD2 (6 bases). This CDR3 has 18 amino acids. Trimming stripped 5 bases from V and 2 bases from J, with 21 bases between. CDR1 is SEHNR and CDR2 is FQNEAQ in the germline V gene (reference sequence). CDR3 DNA sequence: TGTGCCAGCAGCACAACGCGGGGCCGATGGGGAAACACCGGGGAGCTGTTTTTT. Translation gives CASSTTRGRWGNTGELFF.

The DNA of the CDR3 is TGTGCCAGCAGTCTTTCATGGATAAATAACTATGGCTACACCTTC. Translated: CASSLSWINNYGYTF. The chain carries TRBV6-6 and TRBJ1-2, with no clear D. CDR1 is MNHNY, CDR2 SVGAGI, per germline (reference sequence). The CDR3 has 15 residues. V gave up 5 bases and J gave up 1 base, with 14 bases separating them.

As concerns this clone: At one of its ends the junction is not consistent with the germline gene, which may arise from a read error. This chain links TRBV7-7 with TRBJ2-5, with D possibly TRBD1 on 5 matching bases. Germline V lookup: CDR1 SSHAT, CDR2 FNYEAQ (reference sequence). This CDR3 spans 13 amino acids. In DNA, the CDR3 is TGTGCTAGCAGCTTAAGTCAGGGTGAGACCCAGTACTTC. Its protein product is CASSLSQGETQYF.

The J gene is TRBJ1-1, the V gene TRBV19; 7 bases match TRBD1. CDR1 is LNHDA and CDR2 is SQIVND in the germline V gene (reference sequence). The ends lost 5 bases at V and 0 bases at J; junction bases unmatched: 9. This CDR3 contains 16 residues. The CDR3 is CASSAYGTVMNTEAFF. CDR3 in DNA: TGTGCCAGTAGTGCATACGGGACAGTTATGAACACTGAAGCTTTCTTT.

This sequence joins TRBV6-5 and TRBJ1-1, with D possibly being TRBD1 (5 bases). The CDR3 contains 12 residues. With 7 bases removed from V and 7 bases from J, the gap between germline ends came to 13 bases. Germline V gene data show CDR1 as MNHEY and CDR2 as SVGAGI. This CDR3 is CASTNRLGEAFF. For the CDR3, the DNA is TGTGCCAGCACCAACAGGTTAGGTGAAGCTTTCTTT.

The chain joins TRBV30 to TRBJ2-7; the D is unclear. The CDR3 is 13 residues long. Germline assignment: CDR1 GTSNPN and CDR2 SVGIG (reference sequence). Trimming stripped 2 bases from V and 6 bases from J, with 14 bases between. The CDR3 DNA sequence: TGTGCCTGGAGTTCAACCTACGCTGCCGAGCAGTACTTC. Amino acid sequence: CAWSSTYAAEQYF.

The chain recombines TRBV5-1 with TRBJ2-7; D perhaps matches TRBD2 (6 bases). Germline-derived CDR1 and CDR2 are SGHRS and YFSETQ. Deletions cut 4 bases from V and 6 bases from J, with 20 bases between. The CDR3 covers 15 residues. The CDR3 DNA reads TGCGCCAGCAGCAAGGTCGCGGGGAATGGGCTCGAGCAGTACTTC. Translation: CASSKVAGNGLEQYF. Drawing the rest from reference TRBV5-1 and TRBJ2-7, the complete variable domain is KAGVTQTPRYLIKTRGQQVTLSCSPISGHRSVSWYQQTPGQGLQFLFEYFSETQRNKGNFPGRFSGRQFSNSRSEMNVSTLELGDSALYLCASSKVAGNGLEQYFGPGTRLTVT.

The CDR3 here is CAISQGALDESYEQYF. The CDR3 DNA sequence: TGTGCCATCAGTCAGGGGGCGCTTGACGAGTCCTACGAGCAGTACTTC. The J gene is TRBJ2-7, the V gene TRBV10-3, with TRBD1 identical over 8 bases. V lost 5 bases, J lost 1 base, and 10 bases stayed unmatched. CDR3 length equals 16 residues. Germline CDR1 reads ENHRY; CDR2 reads SYGVKD.

For the CDR3, the DNA is TGTGCCAGCAGCTTTTTGTCCGGGACAGGGGCCTACAATGAGCAGTTCTTC. This codes for CASSFLSGTGAYNEQFF. The J gene is TRBJ2-1, the V gene TRBV11-1, with 10 bases aligning to TRBD1. From germline, CDR1 is SGHAT and CDR2 FQDESV (reference sequence). The CDR3 has 17 amino acids. V shed 3 bases, J shed 2 bases, and the junction held 7 bases outside the gene matches.

The V call is TRBV7-3, the J call TRBJ2-7, with D uncertain. V lost 4 bases to trimming and J lost 0 bases, with 10 bases between them. Germline CDR1 and CDR2: SGHTA and FQGTGA. This CDR3 region has 14 residues. CDR3 in amino acids: CASSSAGDSYEQYF. CDR3 bases: TGTGCCAGCAGCTCCGCAGGAGACTCCTACGAGCAGTACTTC.